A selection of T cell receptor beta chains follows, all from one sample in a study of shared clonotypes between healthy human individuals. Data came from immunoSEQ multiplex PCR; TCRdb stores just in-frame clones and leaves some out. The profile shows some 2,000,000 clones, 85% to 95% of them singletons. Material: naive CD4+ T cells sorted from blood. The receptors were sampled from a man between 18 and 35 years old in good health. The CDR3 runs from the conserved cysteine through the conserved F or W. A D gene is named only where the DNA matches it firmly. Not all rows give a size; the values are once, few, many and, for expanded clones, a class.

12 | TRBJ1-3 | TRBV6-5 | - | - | TGTGCCAGCAAATCGGGGGGAAACACCATATATTTT | CASKSGGNTIYF
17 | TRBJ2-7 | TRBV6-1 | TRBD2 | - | TGTGCCAGCAGTGAAGATTTTTGGCGGGAGCGACCCTACGAGCAGTACTTC | CASSEDFWRERPYEQYF
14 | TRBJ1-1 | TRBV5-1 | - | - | TGCGCCAGCAGCTTCGGGGAAATGAACACTGAAGCTTTCTTT | CASSFGEMNTEAFF
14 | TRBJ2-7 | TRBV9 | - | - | TGTGCCAGCAGCGCAGACATCCCCGGGAACGAGCAGTACTTC | CASSADIPGNEQYF
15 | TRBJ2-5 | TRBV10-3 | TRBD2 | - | TGTGCCATCAGTGATGGCCTAGCCGGGGGGGAGACCCAGTACTTC | CAISDGLAGGETQYF
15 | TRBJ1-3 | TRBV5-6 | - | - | TGTGCCAGCAGCTTGGAAGTCGGGGGTGGAAACACCATATATTTT | CASSLEVGGGNTIYF
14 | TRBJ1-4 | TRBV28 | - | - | TGTGCCAGCAGTTTAATTCAGGTCAATGAAAAACTGTTTTTT | CASSLIQVNEKLFF
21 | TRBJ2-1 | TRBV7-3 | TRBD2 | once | TGTGCCAGCAGCTTAAAGCCCCTGGGAGCGGGGGGCCACAGCTCCTACAATGAGCAGTTCTTC | CASSLKPLGAGGHSSYNEQFF
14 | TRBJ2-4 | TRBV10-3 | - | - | TGTGCCATCAGTGAACCCGGGACCCTAAACATTCAGTACTTC | CAISEPGTLNIQYF
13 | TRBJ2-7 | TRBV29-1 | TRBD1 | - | TGCAGCGTCGCTGGACAGGGAATCTACGAGCAGTACTTC | CSVAGQGIYEQYF
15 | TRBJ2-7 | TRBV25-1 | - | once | TGTGCCAGCAGTGGAGTTGGGTCCCTCTCCTACGAGCAGTACTTC | CASSGVGSLSYEQYF
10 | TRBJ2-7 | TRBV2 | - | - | TGTGCCAGCGCCGCCTACGAGCAGTACTTC | CASAAYEQYF
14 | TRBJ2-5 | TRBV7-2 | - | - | TGTGCCAGCAGCTTAACTAGGCTTCAGGAGACCCAGTACTTC | CASSLTRLQETQYF
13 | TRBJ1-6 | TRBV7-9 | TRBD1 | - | TGTGCCAGCAGCATAGGACAGGGCTCACCCCTCCACTTT | CASSIGQGSPLHF